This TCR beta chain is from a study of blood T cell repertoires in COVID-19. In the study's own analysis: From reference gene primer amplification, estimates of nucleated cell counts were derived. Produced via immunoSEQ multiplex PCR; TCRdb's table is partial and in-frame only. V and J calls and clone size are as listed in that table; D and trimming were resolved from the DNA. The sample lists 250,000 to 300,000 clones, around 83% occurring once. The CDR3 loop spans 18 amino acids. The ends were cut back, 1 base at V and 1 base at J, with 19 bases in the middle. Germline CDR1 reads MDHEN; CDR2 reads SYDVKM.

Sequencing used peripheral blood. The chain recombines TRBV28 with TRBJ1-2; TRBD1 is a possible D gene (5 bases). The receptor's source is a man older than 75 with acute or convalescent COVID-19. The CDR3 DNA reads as TGTGCCAGCAGTTTATTTGTGGGGGGGACGGAACTTAACTATGGCTACACCTTC. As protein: CASSLFVGGTELNYGYTF.